Following are 27 T cell receptor beta chains from one sample sequenced in a study of tumor-infiltrating lymphocytes in primary liver carcinoma. The researchers produced TCR beta cDNA from 400 to 650 ng total RNA with a constant-region primer. TCR beta libraries came from three nested multiplex PCR rounds using slightly modified ARM-PCR. The first two PCR rounds, approximately 11 cycles each, used TRBV1-TRBV30 forward primers and a C-beta reverse primer. TCRdb reprocessed the multiplex PCR reads with MiXCR, giving one entry per CDR3 protein. The repertoire has 65,000 to 80,000 distinct CDR3 sequences, approximately 70% of them found once; the top ten carry roughly a quarter. Extraction of RNA together with DNA used about 17-30 mg of unsorted bulk tissue. Input material: liver tumor tissue from sampling region 4. Subset described: tumor region T4, right-lateral pole. The receptors here all came from a man between 35 and 55 years old with primary liver carcinoma and hepatitis B virus infection.

This clonotype was detected only a few times. This may stem from a read error, because a much larger clone lies one nucleotide away. The CDR3 carries no conserved terminal phenylalanine or tryptophan, so it likely arises from a read error. This rearrangement joins TRBV10-1 to TRBJ2-1; 7 positions match TRBD1. Looked up from germline, CDR1 is WNHNN and CDR2 is SYGVQD (reference sequence). The J segment lost 3 bases and the V segment lost 4 bases, leaving 0 bases of the junction unmatched. The CDR3 length is 13 residues. The CDR3 sequence is CASSGQGYNEQFL. CDR3 DNA: TGCGCCAGCAGTGGACAGGGCTACAATGAGCAGTTCCTC.

Comments on this clonotype: Given a much more abundant clone one base away, this may be a read error. The CDR3 protein is CASSARTGGSTGELFF. CDR3 DNA: TGTGCCAGCAGCGCCCGGACAGGGGGGAGCACCGGGGAGCTGTTTTTT. The chain combines TRBV7-9 with TRBJ2-2, with 10 positions matching TRBD1. J was trimmed by 4 bases and V by 5 bases; bases with no gene match: 7. The CDR3 covers 16 residues. Germline V gives CDR1 SEHNR, CDR2 FQNEAQ (reference sequence).

On this clonotype itself: An end of the junction does not agree with germline; a read error may underlie this. The J gene is TRBJ1-3, the V gene TRBV5-1; the D gene is possibly TRBD1 (5 bases). The CDR3 contains 15 residues. Germline V gives CDR1 SGHRS, CDR2 YFSETQ. CDR3 DNA sequence: TGCTCCAGCAGCCTAACTCCCGACAGCGGAAACACCATATATTTT. Residues: CSSSLTPDSGNTIYF.

This clonotype is a singleton in its sample. This chain uses TRBV11-2 with TRBJ2-1; the D is unclear. CDR1 SGHAT and CDR2 FQNNGV come from the germline V gene. The CDR3 covers 15 residues. CDR3 nucleotides: TGTGTCACTGGGCGAGACCAGCCATCCTACAATGAGCAGTTCTTC. Translation gives CVTGRDQPSYNEQFF.

On this clonotype itself: One end of the junction does not line up with germline, which may come from a read error. The V gene is TRBV11-2, the J gene TRBJ2-5; 8 nucleotides match TRBD1. Per the germline V gene, CDR1 is SGHAT and CDR2 is FQNNGV. This CDR3 has 15 amino acids. CDR3 sequence: CVSSTSETGEETQYF. CDR3 in DNA: TGTGTCAGCAGTACCTCAGAGACAGGGGAAGAGACCCAGTACTTC.

Points on this clonotype: Because the CDR3 is missing its conserved closing phenylalanine or tryptophan, this is likely a read error. Because the CDR3's place on the DNA is in doubt, the DNA is left out and the CDR3 is given as listed by TCRdb. The V gene is TRBV11-1, the J gene TRBJ2-2; the table gives TRBD1 as D, unverified against the DNA. CDR1 is SGHAT and CDR2 is FQDESV in the germline V gene (reference sequence). The CDR3 spans 16 amino acids, including both terminal residues. The CDR3 loop is CASSIQGQGKTRELLS.

The rearrangement joins TRBV6-5 to TRBJ2-1; possible D gene TRBD2, 6 bases. The germline CDR1 and CDR2 sequences are MNHEY and SVGAGI. V was pared by 8 bases and J by 13 bases, with 18 bases between. This CDR3 region has 12 residues. CDR3 DNA sequence: TGTGCCAGCCGGGACTCCCACAATAAACAGTTCTTC. Translated, it gives CASRDSHNKQFF.

The V call is TRBV20-1, the J call TRBJ2-7; 7 nucleotides line up with TRBD1. Trimming cost V 3 bases and J 3 bases; bases outside gene matches: 5. From germline, CDR1 is DFQATT and CDR2 SNEGSKA (reference sequence). The CDR3 length is 13 residues. Here the CDR3 reads CSASGTANYEQYF. The CDR3 nucleotides read TGCAGTGCTAGTGGGACAGCAAACTACGAGCAGTACTTC.

The V and J genes are TRBV6-1 and TRBJ2-3; unclear D gene. V lost 2 bases and J lost 4, with 7 bases in between. The CDR3 totals 13 residues. CDR1 is MNHNS and CDR2 is SASEGT in the germline V gene. The CDR3 nucleotides are TGTGCCAGCAGTGAACAAGGCGCAGATACGCAGTATTTT. Its translation: CASSEQGADTQYF.

As to this clonotype: It is likely a read error, because the conserved phenylalanine at the end of the CDR3 is missing. No DNA is shown, since the ends of the CDR3 on it are uncertain; the CDR3 is the one TCRdb lists. The chain has TRBV6-1 and TRBJ1-5; the D call TRBD1 from the table was never checked on the DNA. CDR1 MNHNS and CDR2 SASEGT come from the germline V gene. The CDR3 is 16 amino acids in total, end residues counted. The CDR3 spells CASNDKGELSNQPRHL.

The CDR3 region is CDRSPPGGSGYTF. CDR3 nucleotides: TGTGACCGCTCACCACCGGGAGGGAGTGGCTACACCTTC. The rearrangement links TRBV18 to TRBJ1-2; D is unclear. Germline V CDR1 and CDR2: KGHSH, LQKENI. There are 13 residues in the CDR3.

For this clonotype: At one of its ends the junction is not consistent with the germline gene, which may arise from a read error. The chain is built from TRBV11-1 and TRBJ2-7; TRBD2 aligns across 8 bases. The CDR3 contains 12 residues. CDR1 is SGHAT and CDR2 is FQDESV in the germline V gene (reference sequence). The CDR3 region has the DNA TGTGCCAACAGCTTAGCGGGGACAATAGAGTACTTC. It specifies CANSLAGTIEYF.

In the case of this clonotype: No conserved phenylalanine or tryptophan ends this CDR3, so it is likely a read error. The DNA is left out, because the CDR3 cannot be placed on it with certainty; the CDR3 is given as TCRdb lists it. The rearrangement joins TRBV12-3 or TRBV12-4 to TRBJ2-1. The CDR3 is made up of 13 amino acids, end residues included. This CDR3 is CASSPHGYNEQFY.

This clonotype was seen a single time. This chain connects TRBV11-2 to TRBJ2-7; D might be TRBD2 (6 bases). Germline V lookup: CDR1 SGHAT, CDR2 FQNNGV. CDR3 length equals 14 residues. The germline V and J ends were trimmed by 5 bases and 2 bases, with 13 bases remaining between them. Here the CDR3 reads CASSLASPAYEQYF. The CDR3 region has the DNA TGTGCCAGCAGCCTAGCGAGTCCCGCCTACGAGCAGTACTTC.

Concerning this clonotype itself: This clone may be a read error of a much larger clone one base away. The CDR3 protein is CASSPDPTGELLF. The CDR3, as DNA: TGTGCCAGCAGTCCGGACCCGACCGGGGAGCTGCTTTTT. This chain links TRBV28 with TRBJ2-2; the D gene is possibly TRBD2 (5 bases). The germline CDR1 and CDR2 sequences are MDHEN and SYDVKM. The CDR3 length is 13 residues.

In this sample, this clonotype turned up a few times. A single base separates this from a much larger clone, so it may be a read error. This sequence joins TRBV10-3 and TRBJ2-5; D may be TRBD1 or TRBD2 (5 bases each). This CDR3 region has 14 residues. Germline values: CDR1 ENHRY, CDR2 SYGVKD. The CDR3, as DNA: TGTGCCGTCAGTGGGGGTAGCCCCCAAGAGACCCAGTACTTC. Protein sequence: CAVSGGSPQETQYF.

Notes on this clonotype: This is likely a read error, given that the CDR3 carries no conserved phenylalanine or tryptophan at its end. Because the CDR3's place on the DNA is in doubt, the DNA is left out and the CDR3 is given as listed by TCRdb. This chain joins TRBV11-3 and TRBJ2-3. The CDR3 spans 13 residues, counting both ends. The germline gives CDR1 SGHNT, CDR2 YENEEA. CDR3 sequence reads: CASSWGEAGTQYL.

Regarding this clonotype: A much larger clone differs from this one at a single base, so this may be a read error. The gene calls are TRBV5-1 and TRBJ2-1, with TRBD2 identical over 9 bases. This CDR3 is 16 amino acids long. Germline V gives CDR1 SGHRS, CDR2 YFSETQ. The CDR3 loop reads CTSSFLSGSSYNEQFF. CDR3 bases: TGCACCAGCAGCTTCCTTAGCGGGAGCTCCTACAATGAGCAGTTCTTC.

In its sample, this clonotype was seen many times. The chain recombines TRBV5-1 with TRBJ2-5; 8 bases line up with TRBD1. CDR3 length: 14 residues. The V and J ends lost 0 bases and 5 bases, in that order; junction bases with no gene match: 3. Germline V CDR1 and CDR2: SGHRS, YFSETQ. The CDR3 DNA sequence: TGCGCCAGCAGCTTGGCAGGGGGCGAGGAGACCCAGTACTTC. As protein: CASSLAGGEETQYF.

Remarks on this clonotype: A read error may explain this, as a much larger clone is one base away. The V and J genes are TRBV30 and TRBJ2-2, with no clear D. Trimming stripped 3 bases from V and 5 bases from J, with 13 bases between. Germline loops: CDR1 GTSNPN, CDR2 SVGIG (reference sequence). The CDR3 loop spans 14 amino acids. The DNA of the CDR3 is TGTGCCTGGAGGGGGTTTTTATGGACCGGGGAGCTGTTTTTT. This encodes CAWRGFLWTGELFF. Supplemented by reference TRBV30 and TRBJ2-2, the full variable domain reads SQTIHQWPATLVQPVGSPLSLECTVEGTSNPNLYWYRQAAGRGLQLLFYSVGIGQISSEVPQNLSASRPQDRQFILSSKKLLLSDSGFYLCAWRGFLWTGELFFGEGSRLTVL.

On this clonotype itself: The missing conserved phenylalanine or tryptophan at the end of this CDR3 makes a read error likely. The CDR3: CASSLATGACEQYI. The CDR3, as DNA: TGCGCCAGCAGCTTAGCCACGGGGGCCTGCGAGCAGTACATC. The chain is built from TRBV5-1 and TRBJ2-7; D tentatively fits TRBD1 or TRBD2 (6 bases each). The CDR3 is 14 amino acids. Trimming stripped 2 bases from V and 6 bases from J, with 15 bases between. Germline V lookup: CDR1 SGHRS, CDR2 YFSETQ.

A word on this clonotype: The junction and the germline gene differ at one end; a read error may be behind it. The chain combines TRBV6-6 with TRBJ1-6, with unresolved D. Looked up from germline, CDR1 is MNHNY and CDR2 is SVGAGI (reference sequence). The CDR3 is 14 residues long. The CDR3 DNA is TGTGCCAGCAGTTACTGCCGGGAGTACTCACACCTCCACTTT. This sequence encodes CASSYCREYSHLHF.

To note about this clonotype: No conserved phenylalanine or tryptophan ends this CDR3, so it is likely a read error. J is TRBJ2-3 and V is TRBV4-2, with 8 bases fitting TRBD1. This CDR3 is 16 amino acids long. CDR1 and CDR2 from the germline V gene are LGHNA and YNFKEQ. CDR3 DNA sequence: TGTGCCAGCAGCCATGCACAGGGGGTTGAGCCAGATAAGCAGTATCTT. Translated, it gives CASSHAQGVEPDKQYL.

The sample holds one count of this clonotype. Germline is not matched at one junction end, which may reflect a read error. For the CDR3, the DNA is TGCGGCGTTGAAAGCGGGGGTGGCACAGATACGCAGTATTTT. Amino acids: CGVESGGGTDTQYF. The chain employs TRBV29-1 and TRBJ2-3; TRBD2 matches at 8 bases. This CDR3 contains 14 residues. Looked up from germline, CDR1 is SQVTM and CDR2 is ANQGSEA.

Notes on this clonotype: One end of the junction does not line up with germline, which may come from a read error. The chain has TRBV28 and TRBJ2-3, with D possibly TRBD2 on 6 matching bases. Germline assignment: CDR1 MDHEN and CDR2 SYDVKM. This CDR3 is built from 15 residues. The CDR3 region has the DNA TGTGTCAGCAGTCTGCGGGTAGGGAGGACAGATACGCAGTATTTT. It specifies CVSSLRVGRTDTQYF.

In its sample, this clonotype was seen once. Here the CDR3 omits its conserved ending phenylalanine or tryptophan, so a read error is the likely source. The V and J genes are TRBV5-4 and TRBJ1-1; D is undetermined. CDR1 and CDR2 (germline): SGHNT, YYREEE (reference sequence). Trimming took 2 bases from V and 5 from J, leaving 10 bases between them. The CDR3 loop spans 13 amino acids. CDR3 DNA sequence: TGTGCCAGCAGCTTCCCAGACCGTACTGAAGCTTTCATC. Translating it yields CASSFPDRTEAFI.

A note on this clonotype: A junction boundary mismatches the germline segment, possibly from a read error. V and J are TRBV11-2 and TRBJ1-3, with D possibly TRBD1 on 5 matching bases. The CDR3 has 13 residues. Germline lookup yields CDR1 SGHAT and CDR2 FQNNGV. CDR3 bases: TGTGTCTCAGCCCAGGGAGCTGTAAACACCTTATATTTT. Translating gives CVSAQGAVNTLYF.